These 9 T cell receptor beta chains were sequenced from one sample in a study of blood T cell repertoires in COVID-19. Measured with immunoSEQ multiplex PCR; TCRdb has only the in-frame clones, and not every one. The sample carries about 130,000 clones, roughly 80% recorded once. Sequenced sample: PBMCs or T cells enriched from blood (not recorded which). The receptors were gathered from a man aged 40-49 years with acute COVID-19.

The genes are TRBV7-9 and TRBJ2-3; D is ambiguous. The CDR3 has 15 residues. In germline, CDR1 is SEHNR, CDR2 FQNEAQ (reference sequence). V gave up 1 base and J gave up 5 bases, with 13 bases separating them. The CDR3 region is CASSLGHLVGDTQYF. The DNA of the CDR3 is TGTGCCAGCAGCTTAGGCCACCTGGTCGGAGATACGCAGTATTTT.

This clone was recorded a few times. The chain couples TRBV5-6 to TRBJ1-2; 8 bases align to TRBD1. J lost 6 bases, V lost 4 bases, and 11 bases had no gene match. Germline V lookup: CDR1 SGHDT, CDR2 YYEEEE. This CDR3 has 15 amino acids. The CDR3 DNA is TGTGCCAGCAGCCAAGGGGTGCGGACAGGGCATGGCTACACCTTC. Translated, it gives CASSQGVRTGHGYTF.

V is TRBV10-1 and J is TRBJ1-2, with TRBD1 as a possible D gene (5 bases). The V gene's germline CDR1 is WNHNN and CDR2 SYGVQD (reference sequence). This CDR3 comprises 12 residues. The germline V and J ends were trimmed by 7 bases and 1 base, with 7 bases remaining between them. CDR3 DNA: TGCGCCAGCACGACAGATAACTATGGCTACACCTTC. Translation: CASTTDNYGYTF.

J is TRBJ1-5 and V is TRBV11-3; 10 bases agree with TRBD1. The CDR3 runs to 17 residues. The V gene's germline CDR1 is SGHNT and CDR2 YENEEA. The junction had 7 bases not matched to a gene; V was cut back by 5 bases and J by 0 bases. The CDR3 loop is CASSPWTGGYSNQPQHF. Written as DNA, the CDR3 is TGTGCCAGCAGCCCATGGACAGGGGGTTATAGCAATCAGCCCCAGCATTTT.

The chain links TRBV19 to TRBJ1-4, with TRBD1 matching 9 bases. The germline CDR1 and CDR2 sequences are LNHDA and SQIVND (reference sequence). CDR3 length equals 16 residues. The V gene end was trimmed by 5 bases and the J gene end by 6 bases; junction bases not matched to a gene: 10. The CDR3: CASSPQAGTGYEKLFF. The CDR3, as DNA: TGTGCCAGTAGTCCTCAAGCCGGGACAGGGTATGAAAAACTGTTTTTT.

This rearrangement joins TRBV7-9 to TRBJ2-7; D possibly corresponds to TRBD2 (5 bases). Trimming took 6 bases from V and 3 from J, leaving 21 bases between them. The CDR3 length is 16 residues. Per germline, CDR1 SEHNR and CDR2 FQNEAQ (reference sequence). The CDR3: CASSITRGGLIYEQYF. The CDR3 DNA reads as TGTGCCAGCAGTATTACCCGGGGTGGGCTAATCTACGAGCAGTACTTC. Looking up the rest from reference TRBV7-9 and TRBJ2-7 gives the full variable domain: DTGVSQNPRHKITKRGQNVTFRCDPISEHNRLYWYRQTLGQGPEFLTYFQNEAQLEKSRLLSDRFSAERPKGSFSTLEIQRTEQGDSAMYLCASSITRGGLIYEQYFGPGTRLTVT.

This chain connects TRBV5-4 to TRBJ1-2, with 9 nucleotides matching TRBD1. Losses at the gene ends were 0 bases for V and 5 bases for J; bases not matched to a gene: 5. This CDR3 region has 15 residues. The germline gives CDR1 SGHNT, CDR2 YYREEE (reference sequence). The CDR3 DNA reads as TGTGCCAGCAGCTTGGAGAGGACAGGGGATTATGGCTACACCTTC. This codes for CASSLERTGDYGYTF.

About this clone: Within the sample, other DNA sequences also encode this same CDR3. This rearrangement joins TRBV9 to TRBJ2-6; D is perhaps TRBD1 (5 bases). Germline CDR1 and CDR2: SGDLS and YYNGEE. The CDR3 contains 15 residues. V gave up 5 bases and J gave up 1 base, with 10 bases separating them. The DNA for the CDR3 is TGTGCCAGCAGAGCAACAGGTTCTGGGGCCAACGTCCTGACTTTC. This sequence encodes CASRATGSGANVLTF. Complete variable domain (other parts from reference TRBV9 and TRBJ2-6): DSGVTQTPKHLITATGQRVTLRCSPRSGDLSVYWYQQSLDQGLQFLIQYYNGEERAKGNILERFSAQQFPDLHSELNLSSLELGDSALYFCASRATGSGANVLTFGAGSRLTVL.

The V and J genes are TRBV3-1 (or the pseudogene TRBV3-2) and TRBJ1-2; 8 bases match TRBD1. The CDR3 sequence is 15 residues long. The J segment lost 0 bases and the V segment lost 5 bases, leaving 5 bases of the junction unmatched. Per the germline V gene, CDR1 is LGHDT and CDR2 is YNNKEL (reference sequence). In DNA, the CDR3 is TGTGCCAGCAGCTTACAGACAGGGGCTAACTATGGCTACACCTTC. This codes for CASSLQTGANYGYTF.